This entry concerns a single T cell receptor beta chain. Its antigen remains unknown. This record belongs to a study of T cells in Graves' hyperthyroidism and ophthalmopathy. Study results and limitations: Among clonotypes expanded in thyroid above 0.001, most were also found in blood.

Germline CDR1 MNHNS, CDR2 SASEGT. V dropped 5 bases and J dropped 6; count of bases not matched to a gene: 14. The CDR3 spans 18 residues. Hyperthyroidism was newly diagnosed in patients aged 18 to 65 (duration under 2 months). Based on clinical symptoms, serum thyroxine and TRAb, thyroid ultrasound and orbital computed tomography, diagnoses were reached. Amplification of TCR beta CDR3 regions used RNA as the template. Primed by the HTBI set, a first-round RT-PCR was run on the TCR CDR3. TCRdb analysed the multiplex PCR reads with MiXCR anew, one entry per CDR3 protein. The data show some 380,000 distinct CDR3 sequences, approximately 13% seen once.

Sequencing used blood. The sequence was obtained from a man aged 30-40 years with Graves' hyperthyroidism that later progressed to Graves' ophthalmopathy. The genes are TRBV6-1 and TRBJ2-1; 12 nucleotides match TRBD1. Here the CDR3 reads CASSSLRDRGRMLNEQFF. The CDR3 coding sequence is TGTGCCAGCAGTTCTCTCCGGGACAGGGGGCGTATGCTCAATGAGCAGTTCTTC.